Each of the 23 T cell receptor beta chains below was sequenced from the same sample in a study of blood T cell repertoires in COVID-19. Using immunoSEQ multiplex PCR, the repertoire was profiled, and TCRdb retains in-frame clones only, with some absent. The sample contains 150,000 to 200,000 clones, approximately 87% of which appear only once. Sequenced sample: peripheral blood. The receptors stem from a woman under 30 who had recovered from COVID-19.

The genes are TRBV3-1 (or the pseudogene TRBV3-2) and TRBJ1-1, with D hard to call. This CDR3 spans 17 amino acids. CDR1 is LGHDT and CDR2 is YNNKEL in the germline V gene (reference sequence). The V end lost 3 bases, the J end lost 0 bases, and 17 bases lay between the germline ends. This chain's CDR3 is CASSQFRSGSMNTEAFF. Here the CDR3 DNA reads TGTGCCAGCAGCCAGTTTCGGAGTGGAAGTATGAACACTGAAGCTTTCTTT.

The rearrangement links TRBV3-1 (or the pseudogene TRBV3-2) to TRBJ1-6; D ambiguous. V was clipped by 4 bases and J by 3 bases, with 13 bases between them. This CDR3 has 16 residues. Germline V lookup: CDR1 LGHDT, CDR2 YNNKEL (reference sequence). The CDR3 DNA sequence: TGTGCCAGCAGCCCCCAAGCGACGGTCTATAATTCACCCCTCCACTTT. This encodes CASSPQATVYNSPLHF.

This clone showed up just a few times. The chain is built from TRBV18 and TRBJ2-1; 7 bases fit TRBD2. Germline V gene lookup returns CDR1 KGHSH and CDR2 LQKENI. CDR3 length equals 15 residues. The ends lost 0 bases at V and 7 bases at J; junction bases unmatched: 6. The CDR3 DNA sequence: TGTGCCAGCTCACCACCGGGTGCTAGCGGTAATGAGCAGTTCTTC. It yields the protein CASSPPGASGNEQFF.

The rearrangement joins TRBV3-1 (or the pseudogene TRBV3-2) to TRBJ2-3; D is undetermined. Trimming pared 0 bases from V and 4 bases from J, leaving 14 bases between. This CDR3 spans 16 amino acids. From germline, CDR1 is LGHDT and CDR2 YNNKEL (reference sequence). The CDR3 DNA follows: TGTGCCAGCAGCCAAGAGCAGTCTTACTACCCAGATACGCAGTATTTT. Protein product: CASSQEQSYYPDTQYF.

This sequence joins TRBV6-5 and TRBJ2-7, with a possible D match to TRBD1 (5 bases). CDR1 and CDR2 from the germline V gene are MNHEY and SVGAGI. With 6 bases removed from V and 2 bases from J, the gap between germline ends came to 11 bases. This CDR3 has 13 residues. In DNA form, the CDR3 reads TGTGCCAGCAGCTTCGACAGCCCCTACGAGCAGTACTTC. It is translated as CASSFDSPYEQYF.

The V and J genes are TRBV29-1 and TRBJ1-2; no clear D gene. This CDR3 comprises 13 residues. Trimming removed 0 bases at V and 7 bases at J, with 12 bases between. The germline gives CDR1 SQVTM, CDR2 ANQGSEA. The CDR3 spells CSVEDLGGSGYTF. CDR3 nucleotides: TGCAGCGTTGAAGATCTTGGAGGGAGTGGCTACACCTTC. Full variable domain (rest looked up from reference TRBV29-1 and TRBJ1-2): SAVISQKPSRDICQRGTSLTIQCQVDSQVTMMFWYRQQPGQSLTLIATANQGSEATYESGFVIDKFPISRPNLTFSTLTVSNMSPEDSSIYLCSVEDLGGSGYTFGSGTRLTVV.

This rearrangement joins TRBV15 to TRBJ2-3; 8 bases match TRBD1. Per germline, CDR1 LNHNV and CDR2 YYDKDF (reference sequence). Losses at the gene ends were 3 bases for V and 2 bases for J; bases not matched to a gene: 4. The CDR3 consists of 15 residues. The CDR3 DNA follows: TGTGCCACCAGCAGGGGACAGGTCTTCACAGATACGCAGTATTTT. This gives the protein CATSRGQVFTDTQYF.

This clone was observed a single time. The chain links TRBV7-2 to TRBJ1-6, with no clear D. Germline CDR1 reads SGHTA; CDR2 reads FQGNSA. Trimming cost V 1 base and J 9 bases, with 4 bases left between them. The CDR3 has 12 residues. This chain's CDR3 is CASSLGGSPLHF. CDR3 nucleotides: TGTGCCAGCAGCTTAGGAGGTTCACCCCTCCACTTT.

On this clone itself: Other DNA variants within this sample encode the same CDR3. The CDR3 bases are TGTGCCAGCAGCTTAACGGGGGGGAACACTGAAGCTTTCTTT. Protein product: CASSLTGGNTEAFF. This chain joins TRBV7-9 and TRBJ1-1; tentative D call: TRBD1 (5 bases). The CDR3 loop spans 14 amino acids. Germline V gene sequence: CDR1 SEHNR, CDR2 FQNEAQ (reference sequence). Between the trimmed V and J ends, which lost 2 bases and 1 base, there was a span of 8 bases.

Remarks on this clone: Compared with germline, one end of the junction differs, possibly owing to a read error. J is TRBJ1-5 and V is TRBV19; TRBD1 matches at 7 bases. Germline lookup yields CDR1 LNHDA and CDR2 SQIVND (reference sequence). There are 15 residues in the CDR3. In DNA, the CDR3 is TGTGCCAGTAGTATGAGCCGGGACAGCATTCAGCCCCAGCATTTT. Amino acids: CASSMSRDSIQPQHF.

This clone was recorded many times. The V and J genes are TRBV5-4 and TRBJ1-4; D is possibly TRBD1 (6 bases). Deletions cut 1 base from V and 8 bases from J, with 12 bases between. The CDR3 is made up of 14 amino acids. CDR1 and CDR2 from the germline V gene are SGHNT and YYREEE (reference sequence). This CDR3 is CASSLRGGGEKLFF. CDR3 DNA sequence: TGTGCCAGCAGCTTGCGGGGGGGCGGAGAAAAACTGTTTTTT. The full variable domain, completed using reference TRBV5-4 and TRBJ1-4, is ETGVTQSPTHLIKTRGQQVTLRCSSQSGHNTVSWYQQALGQGPQFIFQYYREEENGRGNFPPRFSGLQFPNYSSELNVNALELDDSALYLCASSLRGGGEKLFFGSGTQLSVL.

This clone was found once. V gene TRBV2 combines with J gene TRBJ2-1; 9 nucleotides align to TRBD1. The V gene's germline CDR1 is SNHLY and CDR2 FYNNEI. The ends lost 4 bases at V and 6 bases at J; junction bases unmatched: 10. The CDR3 is 16 amino acids. As DNA, the CDR3 is TGTGCCAGCAGTGGGGGGTGGTGGACAGGGGTCAATGAGCAGTTCTTC. It yields the protein CASSGGWWTGVNEQFF.

The chain employs TRBV5-3 and TRBJ2-1; D is perhaps TRBD2 (6 bases). TRBV5-3 is an open reading frame whose function is uncertain. CDR3 length: 16 residues. V was pared by 3 bases and J by 2 bases, with 15 bases between. CDR3 sequence (DNA): TGTGCCAGAAGCTATTGGGGGGAGCTTACCTACAATGAGCAGTTCTTC. Amino acids: CARSYWGELTYNEQFF.

The J gene is TRBJ1-1, the V gene TRBV6-2 or TRBV6-3; a possible D gene is TRBD1 (6 bases). The CDR3 sequence is 17 residues long. The germline V gene encodes CDR1 MNHEY and CDR2 SVGEGT. V lost 2 bases to trimming and J lost 4 bases, with 20 bases between them. CDR3 nucleotides: TGTGCCAGCAGTTACGGCCGGCCAGGGGTCTTGGGCACTGAAGCTTTCTTT. Protein: CASSYGRPGVLGTEAFF.

This clone came up once. V is TRBV6-2 or TRBV6-3 and J is TRBJ1-6; tentative D call: TRBD1 (6 bases). Per germline, CDR1 MNHEY and CDR2 SVGEGT. The CDR3 is 16 amino acids. V was trimmed by 6 bases and J by 7 bases, leaving 19 bases between them. For the CDR3, the DNA is TGTGCCAGCAGCCGCATGAACAGGGTCGGGAATTCACCCCTCCACTTT. Translation: CASSRMNRVGNSPLHF.

V and J are TRBV7-2 and TRBJ1-4; D may be TRBD1 (6 bases). V lost 5 bases to trimming and J lost 11 bases, with 24 bases between them. Looked up from germline, CDR1 is SGHTA and CDR2 is FQGNSA. The CDR3 consists of 16 residues. The CDR3 here is CASSPHHGQPGGKLFF. CDR3 nucleotide sequence: TGTGCCAGCAGCCCCCACCATGGACAGCCGGGCGGCAAACTGTTTTTT.

This clone was counted a single time. The rearrangement links TRBV6-2 or TRBV6-3 to TRBJ1-5, with D unresolved. The CDR3 loop spans 15 amino acids. V was trimmed by 2 bases and J by 0 bases, leaving 8 bases between them. The V gene's germline CDR1 is MNHEY and CDR2 SVGEGT. As DNA, the CDR3 is TGTGCCAGCAGTTACGAGGCCTATAGCAATCAGCCCCAGCATTTT. Translation: CASSYEAYSNQPQHF.

V is TRBV7-8 and J is TRBJ1-1, with D possibly TRBD1 on 5 matching bases. The germline V and J ends were trimmed by 2 bases and 5 bases, with 12 bases remaining between them. Germline V gene sequence: CDR1 SGHVS, CDR2 FQNEAQ. This CDR3 comprises 14 residues. CDR3 amino acids: CASSLMGRWTEAFF. In DNA form, the CDR3 reads TGTGCCAGCAGCTTAATGGGGCGGTGGACTGAAGCTTTCTTT.

This clone was picked up many times. This chain uses TRBV12-3 or TRBV12-4 with TRBJ1-1, with 10 bases matching TRBD1. The ends lost 8 bases at V and 4 bases at J; junction bases unmatched: 4. This CDR3 contains 13 residues. The CDR3 DNA reads as TGTGCCAGCCGAGACAGGGGGCTCACTGAAGCTTTCTTT. It yields the protein CASRDRGLTEAFF.

V and J are TRBV7-9 and TRBJ2-5; D is perhaps TRBD1 (6 bases). The V gene lost 5 bases and the J gene lost 2 bases, with 15 bases spanning the gap. The V gene's germline CDR1 is SEHNR and CDR2 FQNEAQ (reference sequence). The CDR3 contains 15 residues. The CDR3 spells CASSGRTDPQETQYF. In nucleotides, the CDR3 is TGTGCCAGCAGCGGAAGGACAGACCCACAAGAGACCCAGTACTTC.

V and J are TRBV5-1 and TRBJ1-4; D is perhaps TRBD1 (6 bases). Trimming took 4 bases from V and 0 from J, leaving 13 bases between them. The CDR3 contains 16 residues. Germline values: CDR1 SGHRS, CDR2 YFSETQ. The DNA for the CDR3 is TGCGCCAGCAGCCGAACAGGGTTAGCAACTAATGAAAAACTGTTTTTT. Protein sequence: CASSRTGLATNEKLFF.

The chain is built from TRBV7-3 and TRBJ1-2; TRBD1 matches 8 bases. With 5 bases clipped from V and 7 bases from J, the junction kept 6 bases outside the gene matches. Looked up from germline, CDR1 is SGHTA and CDR2 is FQGTGA. The CDR3 extends over 13 amino acids. CDR3: CASSGDRGIGYTF. CDR3 nucleotides: TGTGCCAGCAGCGGTGACAGGGGAATTGGCTACACCTTC. Variable domain in full (rest from reference TRBV7-3 and TRBJ1-2): GAGVSQTPSNKVTEKGKYVELRCDPISGHTALYWYRQSLGQGPEFLIYFQGTGAADDSGLPNDRFFAVRPEGSVSTLKIQRTERGDSAVYLCASSGDRGIGYTFGSGTRLTVV.

This CDR3 reads CASRVNRGFSGELFF. The CDR3 DNA reads TGTGCCAGCCGAGTGAACAGGGGATTTTCCGGGGAGCTGTTTTTT. The chain recombines TRBV6-5 with TRBJ2-2; 7 positions agree with TRBD1. Germline V CDR1 and CDR2: MNHEY, SVGAGI. V dropped 8 bases and J dropped 6; count of bases not matched to a gene: 12. This CDR3 region has 15 residues.